The source of this TCR beta chain is a study of beta chain features in type 1 diabetes. Worth noting for this clone: Its antigen is undetermined.

Whole-study findings and limits: cDNA-based reads could over-represent cells with high TCR expression.

Every isolated RNA sample was fully reverse transcribed, so sequencing captured expressed TCRB transcripts. This table comes from immunoSEQ multiplex PCR, and its TCRdb copy is limited to in-frame clones, with some not included. The table lists 130,000 to 150,000 clones, less than 9% of them singletons. The sample taken for sequencing was central memory CD4+ T cells from blood. The TCR comes from a woman aged 25 to 39 in good health.

CDR3 DNA: TGTGCCAGCAGTTACTCGGGGAGCTATCAGCCCCAGCATTTT. Translated: CASSYSGSYQPQHF. The chain uses TRBV6-6 and TRBJ1-5; D is unresolved. Germline CDR1 and CDR2: MNHNY and SVGAGI (reference sequence). CDR3 size: 14 residues. The ends were cut back, 0 bases at V and 5 bases at J, with 8 bases in the middle.